What follows are 28 T cell receptor beta chains derived from one specimen sequenced in a study of shared clonotypes between healthy human individuals. TCRdb's copy holds only in-frame clones and misses some; the assay was immunoSEQ multiplex PCR. Of approximately 2.5 million clones detected, around 90% appear once; the ten largest clones hold more than 0.12%. Sequenced: naive CD4+ T cells sorted from blood. As to subset: CD45RA+ positively selected. These receptors all stem from a young man in good health.

This chain links TRBV5-4 with TRBJ1-4, with 7 bases identical to TRBD1. This CDR3 has 15 residues. The V and J ends lost 4 bases and 3 bases, in that order; junction bases with no gene match: 6. Germline-derived CDR1 and CDR2 are SGHNT and YYREEE (reference sequence). The CDR3 reads CASSTRGPSNEKLFF. CDR3 nucleotide sequence: TGTGCCAGCAGCACTAGGGGGCCCTCTAATGAAAAACTGTTTTTT.

The chain carries TRBV7-9 and TRBJ2-5; no definite D call. The CDR3 is 14 amino acids. Germline CDR1 is SEHNR and CDR2 is FQNEAQ (reference sequence). Trimming cost V 2 bases and J 1 base, with 8 bases left between them. The CDR3 region has the DNA TGTGCCAGCAGCTTATCCCAGTCCCAAGAGACCCAGTACTTC. Protein sequence: CASSLSQSQETQYF.

This clone is a singleton in its sample. V is TRBV7-8 and J is TRBJ1-6; D is uncertain. V lost 1 base, J lost 5 bases, and 9 bases lay in between. In germline, CDR1 is SGHVS, CDR2 FQNEAQ. This CDR3 has 15 residues. The CDR3: CASSLGPQNNSPLHF. The DNA for the CDR3 is TGTGCCAGCAGCTTAGGTCCTCAAAATAATTCACCCCTCCACTTT.

This clone appeared a single time. J is TRBJ2-7 and V is TRBV30; no clear D gene. CDR3 length: 13 amino acids. Between the trimmed V and J ends, which lost 0 bases and 3 bases, there was a span of 9 bases. Germline V gene sequence: CDR1 GTSNPN, CDR2 SVGIG (reference sequence). The CDR3 DNA sequence: TGTGCCTGGAGTGTATCGAGGTACTACGAGCAGTACTTC. This sequence encodes CAWSVSRYYEQYF.

The chain recombines TRBV7-9 with TRBJ2-6; a weak D match, TRBD2 (5 bases). Germline assignment: CDR1 SEHNR and CDR2 FQNEAQ (reference sequence). CDR3 size: 17 residues. V was cut by 1 base and J by 2 bases, with 12 bases left in between. The CDR3 is CASSLGRTLAGANVLTF. The CDR3 DNA reads as TGTGCCAGCAGCTTAGGGAGGACTTTGGCTGGGGCCAACGTCCTGACTTTC.

J is TRBJ1-2 and V is TRBV6-5, with D perhaps matching TRBD1 (5 bases). The V end was cut by 2 bases, the J end by 13 bases, with 17 bases between. Germline assignment: CDR1 MNHEY and CDR2 SVGAGI. The CDR3 sequence is 13 residues long. The CDR3 sequence is CASSYPRGRRRTF. The CDR3 bases are TGTGCCAGCAGTTACCCTCGGGGCAGGAGGCGCACCTTC.

V and J are TRBV30 and TRBJ1-1; 12 bases line up with TRBD1. The J segment lost 7 bases and the V segment lost 4 bases, leaving 4 bases of the junction unmatched. This CDR3 comprises 13 residues. Germline V gene lookup returns CDR1 GTSNPN and CDR2 SVGIG (reference sequence). CDR3 residues: CAWTGQGAGEAFF. CDR3 nucleotide sequence: TGTGCCTGGACGGGACAGGGGGCAGGTGAAGCTTTCTTT.

The V gene is TRBV10-3, the J gene TRBJ1-3, with D tentatively TRBD1 (6 bases). The CDR3 runs 16 residues. Trimming took 6 bases from V and 0 from J, leaving 15 bases between them. Germline V gene sequence: CDR1 ENHRY, CDR2 SYGVKD. CDR3 DNA sequence: TGTGCCATCAGCCTCACTGACAGGCCCTCTGGAAACACCATATATTTT. Its translation: CAISLTDRPSGNTIYF.

The chain has TRBV18 and TRBJ2-1; 9 nucleotides line up with TRBD1. The CDR3 contains 16 residues. Germline V CDR1 and CDR2: KGHSH, LQKENI. The V segment lost 2 bases and the J segment 9 bases; nucleotides outside the gene matches: 11. The CDR3 bases are TGTGCCAGCTCACCATATGAGACAGGGGGATGGGGTGAGCAGTTCTTC. It is translated as CASSPYETGGWGEQFF.

The chain carries TRBV5-4 and TRBJ2-5; 13 positions match TRBD2. The junction had 6 bases not matched to a gene; V was cut back by 4 bases and J by 3 bases. Per the germline V gene, CDR1 is SGHNT and CDR2 is YYREEE (reference sequence). This CDR3 region has 16 residues. CDR3 protein: CASSPRLAGGKETQYF. In DNA form, the CDR3 reads TGTGCCAGCAGCCCCCGACTAGCGGGAGGAAAAGAGACCCAGTACTTC.

This chain joins TRBV5-5 and TRBJ2-6, with 7 bases fitting TRBD1. The V segment lost 4 bases and the J segment 0 bases; nucleotides outside the gene matches: 7. Germline CDR1 reads SGHKS; CDR2 reads YYEKEE (reference sequence). The CDR3 contains 17 residues. DNA of the CDR3: TGTGCCAGCAGCCCGCTGACAGGGTACTCTGGGGCCAACGTCCTGACTTTC. It codes for CASSPLTGYSGANVLTF.

The V gene is TRBV11-2, the J gene TRBJ2-7; D may be TRBD1 or TRBD2 (5 bases each). Trimming took off 5 bases at V and 3 bases at J, with 17 bases between the two ends. The length of the CDR3 is 15 residues. CDR1 is SGHAT and CDR2 is FQNNGV in the germline V gene. The CDR3 sequence: CASSALGAVFYEQYF. The CDR3 DNA reads TGTGCCAGCAGCGCCCTCGGGGCAGTTTTCTACGAGCAGTACTTC.

V and J are TRBV5-4 and TRBJ1-6; 10 positions agree with TRBD1. Per germline, CDR1 SGHNT and CDR2 YYREEE (reference sequence). The CDR3 contains 16 residues. The J segment lost 6 bases and the V segment lost 3 bases, leaving 6 bases of the junction unmatched. The CDR3 loop is CASSWGQGNGNSPLHF. Here the CDR3 DNA reads TGTGCCAGCAGCTGGGGACAGGGGAATGGTAATTCACCCCTCCACTTT.

About this clone itself: The identical CDR3 is also encoded by other nucleotide sequences in the sample. The chain recombines TRBV19 with TRBJ2-1; 8 positions match TRBD2. Unmatched junction bases numbered 5, after V lost 6 bases and J lost 10 bases. Germline-derived CDR1 and CDR2 are LNHDA and SQIVND (reference sequence). The CDR3 spans 12 residues. The CDR3 nucleotides read TGTGCCAGTAGGGCGGGGGGAAACGAGCAGTTCTTC. It specifies CASRAGGNEQFF.

This chain connects TRBV7-9 to TRBJ2-7, with TRBD2 identical over 10 bases. CDR3 length: 15 residues. CDR1 SEHNR and CDR2 FQNEAQ come from the germline V gene (reference sequence). Trimming removed 5 bases from V and 7 bases from J; junction bases left unmatched: 11. CDR3 DNA sequence: TGTGCCAGCAGCCCCTTAGCGGGGGGTTCGGGGGAGCAGTACTTC. Amino acids: CASSPLAGGSGEQYF.

The chain joins TRBV5-4 to TRBJ2-7; possibly TRBD2 for D (7 bases). The germline V and J ends were trimmed by 7 bases and 3 bases, with 17 bases remaining between them. Germline V gene sequence: CDR1 SGHNT, CDR2 YYREEE (reference sequence). The CDR3 spans 14 residues. In DNA form, the CDR3 reads TGTGCCAGCGCCCCGGGGGGCGGGGGCTACGAGCAGTACTTC. Its protein product is CASAPGGGGYEQYF.

The V and J genes are TRBV21-1 and TRBJ2-7; TRBD2, as called in the table, went unchecked against the DNA. TRBV21-1 corresponds to a pseudogene. The CDR3 totals 15 residues. The CDR3 loop is CASSKCLGGSYEQYF. Written as DNA, the CDR3 is TGTGCCAGCAGCAAATGTCTGGGCGGGTCCTACGAGCAGTACTTC.

The chain links TRBV28 to TRBJ1-3; no clear D. V was pared by 6 bases and J by 0 bases, with 15 bases between. This CDR3 region has 16 residues. Germline V gene sequence: CDR1 MDHEN, CDR2 SYDVKM. CDR3 amino acids: CASSPPRAFSGNTIYF. The CDR3 DNA reads as TGTGCCAGCAGCCCCCCCCGGGCCTTCTCTGGAAACACCATATATTTT.

The CDR3 region has the DNA TGCGCCAGCAGCTTTAATTTTGGACTAGCGGCCACAGATACGCAGTATTTT. This encodes CASSFNFGLAATDTQYF. The rearrangement uses TRBV5-1 and TRBJ2-3; 10 bases agree with TRBD2. Losses at the gene ends were 2 bases for V and 2 bases for J; bases not matched to a gene: 8. This CDR3 is 17 amino acids long. Germline values: CDR1 SGHRS, CDR2 YFSETQ.

The rearrangement links TRBV5-1 to TRBJ2-2; D uncertain. This CDR3 is built from 15 residues. V gave up 2 bases and J gave up 0 bases, with 8 bases separating them. CDR1 SGHRS and CDR2 YFSETQ come from the germline V gene. CDR3 loop: CASSFRQANTGELFF. Here the CDR3 DNA reads TGCGCCAGCAGCTTTAGGCAGGCGAACACCGGGGAGCTGTTTTTT.

The chain employs TRBV28 and TRBJ2-3, with TRBD2 matching over 8 bases. Germline lookup yields CDR1 MDHEN and CDR2 SYDVKM. The CDR3 length is 14 residues. V was clipped by 6 bases and J by 1 base; unmatched bases: 3. CDR3 bases: TGTGCCAGCAGCCCGCGGGGGGGCACAGATACGCAGTATTTT. Translating it yields CASSPRGGTDTQYF.

The chain carries TRBV11-2 and TRBJ2-1, with 9 bases fitting TRBD2. The CDR3 has 18 residues. J was trimmed by 4 bases and V by 1 base; bases with no gene match: 11. Germline CDR1 SGHAT, CDR2 FQNNGV. The DNA of the CDR3 is TGTGCCAGCAGCTTAGTGGTAGCGGGAGAGCGGGGATACAATGAGCAGTTCTTC. It codes for CASSLVVAGERGYNEQFF.

Only one count was recorded for this clone. The rearrangement joins TRBV6-1 to TRBJ2-3; a possible D gene is TRBD2 (6 bases). Germline V gene lookup returns CDR1 MNHNS and CDR2 SASEGT. The CDR3 contains 14 residues. The V and J ends lost 7 bases and 0 bases respectively, with 11 bases between them. CDR3 coding DNA: TGTGCCAGCAAAGTAGCGGAGAGCACAGATACGCAGTATTTT. Translation gives CASKVAESTDTQYF.

The chain employs TRBV18 and TRBJ1-5; possible D gene TRBD1, 6 bases. The CDR3 covers 16 residues. The germline V gene has CDR1 KGHSH and CDR2 LQKENI. V lost 2 bases, J lost 0 bases, and 11 bases lay in between. Here the CDR3 DNA reads TGTGCCAGCTCACCAGTCCCGACAGGTAGCAATCAGCCCCAGCATTTT. Translating gives CASSPVPTGSNQPQHF.

The V call is TRBV5-1, the J call TRBJ2-3; D possibly corresponds to TRBD2 (5 bases). Germline CDR1 and CDR2: SGHRS and YFSETQ. This CDR3 contains 15 residues. Trimming shortened V by 2 bases and J by 3 bases, and 13 bases separated the two germline ends. CDR3 residues: CASSFGSIGTDTQYF. DNA of the CDR3: TGCGCCAGCAGCTTTGGGAGTATCGGGACAGATACGCAGTATTTT.

This chain joins TRBV7-2 and TRBJ2-3; D perhaps matches TRBD2 (6 bases). Trimming took off 1 base at V and 3 bases at J, with 11 bases between the two ends. CDR3 length: 15 residues. Germline V CDR1 and CDR2: SGHTA, FQGNSA. Here the CDR3 reads CASSLGRRGTDTQYF. The CDR3 DNA reads TGTGCCAGCAGCTTAGGTCGGCGGGGAACAGATACGCAGTATTTT.

The V and J genes are TRBV4-3 and TRBJ1-2, with 7 bases matching TRBD1. With 0 bases clipped from V and 4 bases from J, the junction kept 5 bases outside the gene matches. The germline V gene has CDR1 LGHNA and CDR2 YSLEER. The CDR3 is 15 amino acids. The CDR3 bases are TGCGCCAGCAGCCAAGAATTTTGGACAGGCTATGGCTACACCTTC. This translates into CASSQEFWTGYGYTF.

This chain connects TRBV19 to TRBJ1-5; D unresolved. This CDR3 spans 16 amino acids. Germline-derived CDR1 and CDR2 are LNHDA and SQIVND (reference sequence). The V end lost 3 bases, the J end lost 3 bases, and 15 bases lay between the germline ends. In nucleotides, the CDR3 is TGTGCCAGTAGTATTGAAGGAACCTTAACCAATCAGCCCCAGCATTTT. This encodes CASSIEGTLTNQPQHF.